Given below is one T cell receptor beta chain in context. No antigen is known for it. Base qualities are missing; no much larger clone stands one base away. This sample was included in a study of blood T cell repertoires in COVID-19 (dated by TCRdb to 2018 to 2021). About the full investigation: Samples covering the acute and convalescent phases of COVID-19 were provided by collaborators in the United States, Italy and Spain. The prospective study material was composed of cDNA or gDNA derived from T cells, B-cell-depleted T cells, or PBMCs. Deeply sampled blood TCRbeta repertoires from subjects exposed to, actively infected with, or recovered from COVID-19 were included in the dataset. A freely available public database, intended as a resource for researchers studying the immune response to SARS-CoV-2, is where the repertoires were released. The samples were drawn from two sources: the first 160 participants of the ongoing ImmuneRACE study, and 1,000 to 1,500 subjects contributed by 6 global collaborators. The sample metadata nearly always contained a de-identified subject ID, COVID-19 status, age in years and sex. Where available, HLA class I and class II types were taken from metadata supplied by the sample provider and were not determined by assay-based typing.

A second Seattle source provided samples from volunteer blood donors who had recovered from COVID-19. Collaborating institutions collected whole blood in K2EDTA tubes following their own protocols. For TCRbeta analysis, collaborators shipped samples as frozen whole blood, isolated PBMCs, or DNA extracted from either of those sample types. The immunoSEQ Assay, a bias-controlled multiplex PCR, was used to amplify TCRbeta CDR3 regions from genomic DNA. In the paper's pipeline: The number of nucleated cells in each sample was estimated from the amplification of reference gene primers within the assay. To quantify the absolute abundance of each unique TCRbeta CDR3 rearrangement, sequence reads were collapsed and filtered. For each sample, productive Simpson clonality was calculated as the square root of Simpson's diversity index over productive rearrangements. The table comes from immuneACCESS by way of TCRdb, which keeps in-frame sequences with V and J called. Part of the clones is missing from these tables; in studies checked, under half for an unresolved V gene and the rest for unknown reasons. The V and J calls and clone size were taken over from that table, and D and trimming were inferred from the DNA. Across this sample there are approximately 260,000 clones, with about 85% seen only once. Roughly 7.8% of the sample rests with the top ten.

On the study overall, not on this receptor specifically: Clinical and demographic metadata were provided uncurated, with the amount varying by source and participant.

Sequencing was performed on peripheral blood. The clonotype originates from a man aged 55 to 70 who had recovered from COVID-19.

CDR3 region: CASSILPTGSNQPQHF. The DNA reads TGCGCCAGCAGCATCCTCCCGACAGGGAGCAATCAGCCCCAGCATTTT. Rearrangement joined TRBV5-1 to TRBJ1-5, with 7 middle bases fitting TRBD1. Here V drops 4 bases and J drops 1 base, and the junction holds 8 bases not matched to any gene. The CDR3, cysteine through phenylalanine, is 16 amino acids long. Only CDR3 DNA remains: 48 bases, in frame from the first base. Based on the germline V gene, the CDR1 and CDR2 sequences are SGHRS and YFSETQ.